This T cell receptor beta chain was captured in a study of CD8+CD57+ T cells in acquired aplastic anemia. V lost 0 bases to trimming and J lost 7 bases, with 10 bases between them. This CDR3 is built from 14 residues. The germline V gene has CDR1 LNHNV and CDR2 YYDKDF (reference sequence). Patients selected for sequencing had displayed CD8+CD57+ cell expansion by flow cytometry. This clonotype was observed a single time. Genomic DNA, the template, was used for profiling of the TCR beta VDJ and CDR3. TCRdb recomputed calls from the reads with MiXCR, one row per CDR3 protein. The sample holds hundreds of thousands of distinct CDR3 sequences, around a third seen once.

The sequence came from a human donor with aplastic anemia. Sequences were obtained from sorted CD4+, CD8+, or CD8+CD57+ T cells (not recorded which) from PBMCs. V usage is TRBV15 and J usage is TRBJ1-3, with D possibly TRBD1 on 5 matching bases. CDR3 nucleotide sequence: TGTGCCACCAGCAGAGATTCAGGGACTAACACCATATATTTT. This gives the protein CATSRDSGTNTIYF. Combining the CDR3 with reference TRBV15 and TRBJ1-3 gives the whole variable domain DAMVIQNPRYQVTQFGKPVTLSCSQTLNHNVMYWYQQKSSQAPKLLFHYYDKDFNNEADTPDNFQSRRPNTSFCFLDIRSPGLGDTAMYLCATSRDSGTNTIYFGEGSWLTVV.